One sample yielded the 18 T cell receptor beta chains listed below, sequenced in a study of T-cell reconstitution after alpha-beta-depleted transplantation in children. Preparing the TCRbeta library involved the use of unique molecular identifiers. TCRdb redid the calling of the PCR reads with MiXCR, one entry per CDR3 protein. The sample yields about 610,000 distinct CDR3 sequences, about 10% seen once. This material consisted of PBMCs from the stem cell graft donor, taken from the stem cell graft. These receptors all stem from a human donor who donated a stem cell graft to a child with acute myeloid leukemia.

This chain joins TRBV28 and TRBJ2-5; 10 positions agree with TRBD1. Trimming cost V 7 bases and J 5 bases; bases outside gene matches: 4. This CDR3 contains 13 residues. Germline CDR1 reads MDHEN; CDR2 reads SYDVKM. Written as DNA, the CDR3 is TGTGCCAGCATGACAGGGGGCCGGGAGACCCAGTACTTC. It specifies CASMTGGRETQYF.

This clonotype was counted only a few times. The V and J genes are TRBV4-2 and TRBJ2-3; no clear D gene. Trimming cost V 4 bases and J 5 bases, with 10 bases left between them. There are 13 residues in the CDR3. Germline CDR1 and CDR2: LGHNA and YNFKEQ. The CDR3 protein is CASSLDERDTQYF. CDR3 nucleotides: TGTGCCAGCAGCCTGGACGAGAGAGATACGCAGTATTTT.

This clonotype came up many times. The chain is built from TRBV12-3 or TRBV12-4 and TRBJ2-5; D remains unclear. This CDR3 is 12 amino acids long. V was pared by 6 bases and J by 5 bases, with 10 bases between. CDR3 sequence reads: CASSPVGETQYF. For the CDR3, the DNA is TGTGCCAGCAGCCCGGTTGGGGAGACCCAGTACTTC.

This clonotype was recorded many times. The chain joins TRBV16 to TRBJ1-1; D not resolved. The CDR3 runs to 14 residues. The ends were cut back, 1 base at V and 1 base at J, with 7 bases in the middle. In germline, CDR1 is KGHSY, CDR2 FQNENV. The CDR3 here is CASSQWRQNTEAFF. The DNA for the CDR3 is TGTGCCAGCAGCCAATGGCGGCAGAACACTGAAGCTTTCTTT.

Many counts were recorded for this clonotype. CDR3 residues: CAISAGLAGALGTGELFF. The CDR3 DNA sequence: TGTGCCATCAGTGCTGGACTAGCGGGAGCTTTAGGCACCGGGGAGCTGTTTTTT. The chain employs TRBV10-3 and TRBJ2-2; 13 bases map to TRBD2. Trimming took 4 bases from V and 4 from J; bases not matched to a gene: 9. Germline CDR1 and CDR2: ENHRY and SYGVKD. This CDR3 spans 18 amino acids.

This clonotype was seen ten or more times. This sequence joins TRBV6-5 and TRBJ1-5, with D unclear. V lost 6 bases to trimming and J lost 6 bases, with 15 bases between them. CDR1 is MNHEY, CDR2 SVGAGI, per germline. There are 14 residues in the CDR3. The DNA for the CDR3 is TGTGCCAGCAGCTCCAAAGCGGTCGGTCAGCCCCAGCATTTT. Translated: CASSSKAVGQPQHF.

This clonotype was picked up many times. The V call is TRBV9, the J call TRBJ2-3; D might be TRBD2 (5 bases). There are 15 residues in the CDR3. Trimming took 3 bases from V and 5 from J, leaving 16 bases between them. CDR1 and CDR2 from the germline V gene are SGDLS and YYNGEE. The chain's CDR3 is CASSESGYSVDTQYF. As DNA, the CDR3 is TGTGCCAGCAGCGAAAGCGGATACTCCGTAGATACGCAGTATTTT. Combining the CDR3 with reference TRBV9 and TRBJ2-3 gives the whole variable domain DSGVTQTPKHLITATGQRVTLRCSPRSGDLSVYWYQQSLDQGLQFLIQYYNGEERAKGNILERFSAQQFPDLHSELNLSSLELGDSALYFCASSESGYSVDTQYFGPGTRLTVL.

This clonotype turned up a few times. The CDR3 here is CSAHPGTGGVKNIQYF. CDR3 sequence (DNA): TGCAGTGCACATCCCGGGACAGGGGGCGTGAAAAACATTCAGTACTTC. This chain connects TRBV20-1 to TRBJ2-4; TRBD1 aligns across 12 bases. Germline CDR1 and CDR2: DFQATT and SNEGSKA (reference sequence). This CDR3 has 16 residues. V dropped 6 bases and J dropped 4; count of bases not matched to a gene: 10.

This clonotype was detected a few times. This sequence joins TRBV12-3 or TRBV12-4 and TRBJ1-1; D unresolved. The CDR3 has 14 amino acids. The V end was cut by 6 bases, the J end by 3 bases, with 14 bases between. The CDR3 DNA reads as TGTGCCAGCAGCGCCCCGGGAAGGGACACTGAAGCTTTCTTT. Translation gives CASSAPGRDTEAFF.

In this sample, this clonotype turned up a few times. The chain combines TRBV7-2 with TRBJ2-6; D gene unclear. The CDR3 covers 15 residues. V was trimmed by 5 bases and J by 1 base, leaving 9 bases between them. Germline loops: CDR1 SGHTA, CDR2 FQGNSA. The CDR3 nucleotides read TGTGCCAGCAGCCCTTCCATGTCTGGGGCCAACGTCCTGACTTTC. Translated: CASSPSMSGANVLTF.

This chain uses TRBV20-1 with TRBJ2-7; D remains unclear. Germline-derived CDR1 and CDR2 are DFQATT and SNEGSKA (reference sequence). Trimming took 4 bases from V and 6 from J, leaving 13 bases between them. There are 12 residues in the CDR3. The CDR3 protein is CSANAGPGEQYF. CDR3 in DNA: TGCAGTGCTAATGCCGGCCCCGGCGAGCAGTACTTC.

This clonotype was detected only a few times. The chain carries TRBV2 and TRBJ2-1, with no clear D. CDR1 SNHLY and CDR2 FYNNEI come from the germline V gene. This CDR3 has 18 amino acids. Trimming left V 4 bases short and J 2 bases short, with 21 bases between. CDR3 in amino acids: CASSGASRKSLTYNEQFF. The CDR3 region has the DNA TGTGCCAGCAGTGGGGCCTCCCGGAAATCCCTAACCTACAATGAGCAGTTCTTC. Combining the CDR3 with reference TRBV2 and TRBJ2-1 gives the whole variable domain EPEVTQTPSHQVTQMGQEVILRCVPISNHLYFYWYRQILGQKVEFLVSFYNNEISEKSEIFDDQFSVERPDGSNFTLKIRSTKLEDSAMYFCASSGASRKSLTYNEQFFGPGTRLTVL.

This chain joins TRBV7-9 and TRBJ2-7; a possible D gene is TRBD2 (6 bases). The germline V gene encodes CDR1 SEHNR and CDR2 FQNEAQ (reference sequence). CDR3 size: 12 residues. V was pared by 5 bases and J by 7 bases, with 12 bases between. The CDR3 region is CASSERREEQYF. CDR3 sequence (DNA): TGTGCCAGCAGCGAAAGGCGGGAAGAGCAGTACTTC.

There are many counts of this clonotype. The V call is TRBV20-1, the J call TRBJ2-7, with a tentative D call TRBD2 (5 bases). Trimming stripped 4 bases from V and 2 bases from J, with 15 bases between. CDR1 is DFQATT and CDR2 is SNEGSKA in the germline V gene (reference sequence). This CDR3 has 14 amino acids. CDR3 in DNA: TGCAGTGCTACGGACTCCTCTAGGGCCTACGAGCAGTACTTC. Its translation is CSATDSSRAYEQYF.

In its sample, this clonotype was seen a few times. The V gene is TRBV7-2, the J gene TRBJ2-1; 7 bases fit TRBD2. Germline trimming cut 2 bases from V and 8 bases from J; bases unmatched to any gene: 9. The CDR3 has 15 residues. The germline V gene has CDR1 SGHTA and CDR2 FQGNSA. CDR3 DNA sequence: TGTGCCAGCAGCTTATTGGGGCGGGAGAGTCATGAGCAGTTCTTC. Protein: CASSLLGRESHEQFF.

As to this clonotype: Given a much more abundant clone one base away, this may be a read error. The chain carries TRBV10-3 and TRBJ2-5; D is uncertain. Germline loops: CDR1 ENHRY, CDR2 SYGVKD. CDR3 length: 11 residues. In nucleotides, the CDR3 is TGTGCCATCAGGTCCCAAGAGACCAAGTACTTC. This codes for CAIRSQETKYF.

The chain joins TRBV24-1 to TRBJ2-1; D not certain. Germline V CDR1 and CDR2: KGHDR, SFDVKD. The V end was cut by 4 bases, the J end by 0 bases, with 12 bases between. This CDR3 spans 16 amino acids. The CDR3 region is CATSDLSPNSYNEQFF. The DNA for the CDR3 is TGTGCCACCAGTGACCTATCTCCCAACTCCTACAATGAGCAGTTCTTC.

This clonotype was counted only a few times. J is TRBJ1-5 and V is TRBV5-1; TRBD1 matches 8 bases. The length of the CDR3 is 16 residues. Germline assignment: CDR1 SGHRS and CDR2 YFSETQ. The junction had 10 bases not matched to a gene; V was cut back by 4 bases and J by 4 bases. CDR3 sequence: CASSPGTGGENQPQHF. CDR3 nucleotides: TGCGCCAGCAGCCCCGGGACAGGCGGAGAAAATCAGCCCCAGCATTTT.